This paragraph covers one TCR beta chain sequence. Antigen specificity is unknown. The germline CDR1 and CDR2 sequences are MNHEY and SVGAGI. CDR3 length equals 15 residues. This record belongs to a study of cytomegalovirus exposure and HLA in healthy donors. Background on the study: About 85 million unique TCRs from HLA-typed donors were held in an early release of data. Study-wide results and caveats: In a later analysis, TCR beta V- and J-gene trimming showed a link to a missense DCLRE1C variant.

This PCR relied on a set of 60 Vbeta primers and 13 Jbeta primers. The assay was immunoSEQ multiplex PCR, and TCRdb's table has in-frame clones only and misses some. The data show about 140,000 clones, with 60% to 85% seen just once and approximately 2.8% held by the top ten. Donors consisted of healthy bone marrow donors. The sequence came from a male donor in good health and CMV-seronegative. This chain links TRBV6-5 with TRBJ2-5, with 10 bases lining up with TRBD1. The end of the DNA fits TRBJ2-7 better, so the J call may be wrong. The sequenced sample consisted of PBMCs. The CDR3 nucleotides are TGTGCCAGCAGTAACAAACGGACAGGGGGCTACGAGCAGTACTTC. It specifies CASSNKRTGGYEQYF.